This TCR beta chain comes out of a study of CD8+ T cells in alopecia areata. Study-wide context: Treated patients were given oral tofacitinib, which was dosed at 5 to 10 mg twice daily.

RNA was isolated and reverse transcribed to cDNA, the sequencing template. Some clones are missing from TCRdb's copy, which holds only in-frame ones; the method was immunoSEQ multiplex PCR. The profile shows about 140,000 clones, roughly 80% of them singletons. Treatment reported: oral pan-JAK inhibitor, 5-10 mg twice daily. For this clone: Its matching antigen is unknown.

Broader study findings: With one nonresponder, baseline CD8+ expansion's link to response remains uncertain. Tofacitinib significantly reduced both scalp clonality and expanded CD8+ clones among the top 100.

This CDR3 region has 15 residues. The V gene's germline CDR1 is MGHRA and CDR2 YSYEKL. V dropped 0 bases and J dropped 1 base, with 9 bases sitting between them. The source of this sequence is a human donor with alopecia areata. Sequencing was performed on CD8+ T cells sorted from blood, taken at week 4, from a patient treated with tofacitinib. The chain is built from TRBV4-1 and TRBJ2-5; no clear D. In DNA, the CDR3 is TGCGCCAGCAGCCAAGAACCTAAACGCCAAGAGACCCAGTACTTC. Residues: CASSQEPKRQETQYF.